The 7 T cell receptor beta chains given below trace back to one sample, sequenced in a study of neurological immune-mediated disorders (dated by TCRdb to about 2019). The protocol used for the library was 5' RACE. The sequencing machine was an Illumina HiSeq 2500. TCRdb applied fastp at Q25 and MiXCR to the public reads, then kept only in-frame beta chains. Entries are consolidated by CDR3 protein sequence, retaining the most common genes and DNA. The sample profile shows about 20,000 distinct CDR3 sequences; 2.6% of them were found once. Clones ranked in the top ten supply 5% to 7% of the sample. Sequences were obtained from PBMCs. Every receptor here comes from a woman aged 18-30 years with multiple sclerosis.

This clonotype was found many times. The V and J genes are TRBV28 and TRBJ1-2, with no clear D. Germline loops: CDR1 MDHEN, CDR2 SYDVKM. This CDR3 spans 16 amino acids. Trimming took off 3 bases at V and 0 bases at J, with 14 bases between the two ends. The CDR3 DNA follows: TGTGCCAGCAGTTTCCCCGGGAAGGGAGCTAACTATGGCTACACCTTC. Amino acid sequence: CASSFPGKGANYGYTF.

This clonotype was picked up many times. V usage is TRBV5-1 and J usage is TRBJ2-2, with D maybe TRBD2 (6 bases). Trimming removed 4 bases from V and 4 bases from J, with 14 bases in between. Germline V CDR1 and CDR2: SGHRS, YFSETQ. This CDR3 has 15 amino acids. CDR3 sequence reads: CASSGTSLPTGELFF. CDR3 sequence (DNA): TGCGCCAGCAGCGGGACTTCTCTCCCCACCGGGGAGCTGTTTTTT.

At least ten counts were recorded for this clonotype. The gene calls are TRBV25-1 and TRBJ2-3; D not resolved. The V gene's germline CDR1 is MGHDK and CDR2 SYGVNS. CDR3 length: 13 amino acids. V was clipped by 4 bases and J by 2 bases, with 7 bases between them. The CDR3, as DNA: TGTGCCAGCAGTGGGACCCTCACAGATACGCAGTATTTT. Its protein product is CASSGTLTDTQYF.

This clonotype was counted between two and nine times. V usage is TRBV4-3 and J usage is TRBJ1-1, with a weak D call TRBD1 (6 bases). Germline values: CDR1 LGHNA, CDR2 YSLEER. The CDR3 extends over 14 amino acids. Deletions cut 3 bases from V and 8 bases from J, with 16 bases between. This chain's CDR3 is CASSQDPGALEAFF. The CDR3 DNA reads as TGCGCCAGCAGCCAGGACCCAGGGGCATTGGAAGCTTTCTTT.

There are many counts of this clonotype. The chain has TRBV10-3 and TRBJ2-1, with TRBD2 identical over 15 bases. The trim removed 6 bases at V and 1 base at J, leaving 7 bases unmatched. There are 18 residues in the CDR3. Germline assignment: CDR1 ENHRY and CDR2 SYGVKD. CDR3 in DNA: TGTGCCATCAGGGCCCCCGGGACTAGCGGGAGGTCCTACAATGAGCAGTTCTTC. Translation: CAIRAPGTSGRSYNEQFF.

This clonotype has ten or more counts. The chain combines TRBV5-1 with TRBJ2-7; 10 bases are shared with TRBD1. Germline CDR1 reads SGHRS; CDR2 reads YFSETQ. V was pared by 6 bases and J by 3 bases, with 9 bases of the junction left unmatched. The CDR3 is made up of 15 amino acids. For the CDR3, the DNA is TGCGCCAGCAAATCCCGGGACAGGGGATACTACGAGCAGTACTTC. Protein product: CASKSRDRGYYEQYF.

This clonotype was observed many times. The V gene is TRBV5-1, the J gene TRBJ2-7, with a tentative D call TRBD1 (6 bases). This CDR3 region has 12 residues. Germline V lookup: CDR1 SGHRS, CDR2 YFSETQ. V was pared by 4 bases and J by 4 bases, with 9 bases between. CDR3 bases: TGCGCCAGCAGCAGCACAGGGTACGAGCAGTACTTC. It translates to CASSSTGYEQYF.